The 30 T cell receptor beta chains listed next were all sequenced from one sample in a study of cytomegalovirus exposure and HLA in healthy donors. A multiplex PCR was run with 60 Vbeta primers and 13 Jbeta primers. Here immunoSEQ multiplex PCR was the method, and the copy in TCRdb shows in-frame clones only, minus some. The table lists about 130,000 clones, 70% to 85% of them singletons. The sample consisted of PBMCs. These receptors were obtained from a woman between 40 and 55 years old in good health and CMV-seropositive.

This sequence joins TRBV7-2 and TRBJ2-5; perhaps TRBD2 as D (5 bases). With 0 bases removed from V and 5 bases from J, the gap between germline ends came to 10 bases. The CDR3 consists of 14 residues. Germline values: CDR1 SGHTA, CDR2 FQGNSA. The CDR3 DNA follows: TGTGCCAGCAGCTTAGCTGGATGGAGGGAGACCCAGTACTTC. Translating it yields CASSLAGWRETQYF. Full variable domain (rest looked up from reference TRBV7-2 and TRBJ2-5): GAGVSQSPSNKVTEKGKDVELRCDPISGHTALYWYRQSLGQGLEFLIYFQGNSAPDKSGLPSDRFSAERTGGSVSTLTIQRTQQEDSAVYLCASSLAGWRETQYFGPGTRLLVL.

The V and J genes are TRBV6-4 and TRBJ1-2, with 7 positions matching TRBD1. The CDR3 has 15 residues. Germline V gene data show CDR1 as MRHNA and CDR2 as SNTAGT. V dropped 2 bases and J dropped 6; count of bases not matched to a gene: 9. CDR3 nucleotide sequence: TGTGCCAGCAGTGACCGTCAGGGGGGAGAAAATGGCTACACCTTC. Amino acid sequence: CASSDRQGGENGYTF.

As to this clone: Other nucleotide sequences from this sample produce the same CDR3. The chain joins TRBV19 to TRBJ2-2; D call uncertain. The V end was cut by 3 bases, the J end by 0 bases, with 2 bases between. This CDR3 is built from 13 residues. CDR1 is LNHDA and CDR2 is SQIVND in the germline V gene (reference sequence). CDR3 in DNA: TGTGCCAGTAGTATCACGAACACCGGGGAGCTGTTTTTT. It specifies CASSITNTGELFF.

The chain uses TRBV2 and TRBJ2-7; D is perhaps TRBD2 (6 bases). The CDR3 has 16 amino acids. V gave up 2 bases and J gave up 0 bases, with 14 bases separating them. Germline loops: CDR1 SNHLY, CDR2 FYNNEI. The CDR3: CASSEWEAKSSYEQYF. The CDR3 coding sequence is TGTGCCAGCAGTGAATGGGAGGCAAAGAGCTCCTACGAGCAGTACTTC.

J is TRBJ1-3 and V is TRBV28; 7 positions agree with TRBD1. The CDR3 contains 14 residues. Per germline, CDR1 MDHEN and CDR2 SYDVKM. The junction had 7 bases not matched to a gene; V was cut back by 6 bases and J by 5 bases. Written as DNA, the CDR3 is TGTGCCAGCAGCCACCGGGACAGCCGAAACACCATATATTTT. Its protein product is CASSHRDSRNTIYF.

V and J are TRBV5-1 and TRBJ2-1; TRBD1 might be the D (6 bases). The length of the CDR3 is 16 residues. V was clipped by 4 bases and J by 5 bases, with 19 bases between them. The V gene's germline CDR1 is SGHRS and CDR2 YFSETQ. Here the CDR3 DNA reads TGCGCCAGCAGCCCTTCCCCGGGACAAGTTAACAATGAGCAGTTCTTC. Amino acids: CASSPSPGQVNNEQFF.

Only one count was recorded for this clone. This rearrangement joins TRBV6-5 to TRBJ1-1, with 9 bases that match TRBD1. The CDR3 spans 14 residues. Trimming cost V 6 bases and J 5 bases; bases outside gene matches: 7. CDR1 MNHEY and CDR2 SVGAGI come from the germline V gene. The CDR3 spells CASSYRGQRTEAFF. The CDR3 bases are TGTGCCAGCAGCTACAGGGGGCAGAGAACTGAAGCTTTCTTT.

The chain joins TRBV27 to TRBJ2-2, with 7 nucleotides matching TRBD1. Germline V gene data show CDR1 as MNHEY and CDR2 as SMNVEV (reference sequence). Trimming removed 7 bases from V and 4 bases from J; junction bases left unmatched: 3. This CDR3 spans 13 amino acids. CDR3 DNA sequence: TGTGCCAGCATTAACAGGGGCACCGGGGAGCTGTTTTTT. Translated, it gives CASINRGTGELFF.

V usage is TRBV29-1 and J usage is TRBJ1-4, with 8 bases lining up with TRBD1. From germline, CDR1 is SQVTM and CDR2 ANQGSEA. The CDR3 extends over 13 amino acids. V shed 7 bases and J 3 bases; nucleotides not matched to a gene: 4. The CDR3 nucleotides read TGCAGCGCCAAGGACAGGGCTAATGAAAAACTGTTTTTT. Translated, it gives CSAKDRANEKLFF.

The V and J genes are TRBV6-5 and TRBJ1-2, with D uncertain. The germline V gene has CDR1 MNHEY and CDR2 SVGAGI. This CDR3 spans 13 amino acids. V lost 0 bases, J lost 8 bases, and 10 bases lay in between. DNA for the CDR3: TGTGCCAGCAGTTACTCGCCCCAAGAGGGCTACACCTTC. Its protein product is CASSYSPQEGYTF.

The rearrangement joins TRBV7-3 to TRBJ2-2, with D tentatively TRBD2 (6 bases). The CDR3 totals 17 residues. V shed 5 bases and J shed 0 bases, with 16 bases lying between them. Germline lookup yields CDR1 SGHTA and CDR2 FQGTGA. The CDR3 nucleotides read TGTGCCAGCAGCCTTTACTCCGGGACTTCGAACACCGGGGAGCTGTTTTTT. As protein: CASSLYSGTSNTGELFF.

This chain uses TRBV7-2 with TRBJ2-5; 14 nucleotides agree with TRBD2. CDR1 and CDR2 (germline): SGHTA, FQGNSA. CDR3 length equals 17 residues. The V segment lost 5 bases and the J segment 1 base; nucleotides outside the gene matches: 6. CDR3 residues: CASSPPGLAGVQETQYF. Written as DNA, the CDR3 is TGTGCCAGCAGCCCCCCGGGACTAGCGGGAGTCCAAGAGACCCAGTACTTC.

The CDR3 sequence: CASSQQGLPYEQYF. The CDR3 nucleotides read TGTGCCAGCTCACAACAGGGCCTGCCCTACGAGCAGTACTTC. The V call is TRBV18, the J call TRBJ2-5; D perhaps matches TRBD1 (6 bases). The J call may be in error: the DNA end matches TRBJ2-7 better. The CDR3 is 14 amino acids. Germline-derived CDR1 and CDR2 are KGHSH and LQKENI.

This chain joins TRBV29-1 and TRBJ2-7, with 9 bases lining up with TRBD2. Per the germline V gene, CDR1 is SQVTM and CDR2 is ANQGSEA. The CDR3 totals 15 residues. J was trimmed by 5 bases and V by 2 bases; bases with no gene match: 10. CDR3 region: CSVELPAGGVDEQYF. The CDR3 nucleotides read TGCAGCGTTGAACTCCCAGCGGGAGGCGTCGACGAGCAGTACTTC.

The V gene is TRBV5-4, the J gene TRBJ2-5, with 9 bases that match TRBD2. The germline V gene has CDR1 SGHNT and CDR2 YYREEE (reference sequence). This CDR3 contains 17 residues. V dropped 3 bases and J dropped 5; count of bases not matched to a gene: 14. The CDR3 nucleotides read TGTGCCAGCAGCTCCATAGGTAGCGGGAGAAAATGGGAGACCCAGTACTTC. Translating it yields CASSSIGSGRKWETQYF.

This sequence joins TRBV7-6 and TRBJ1-1; D perhaps matches TRBD1 (5 bases). Between the trimmed V and J ends, which lost 0 bases and 3 bases, there was a span of 8 bases. Germline CDR1 SGHVS, CDR2 FNYEAQ. The CDR3 contains 14 residues. CDR3 region: CASSLAAGDTEAFF. The CDR3 region has the DNA TGTGCCAGCAGCTTAGCGGCGGGGGACACTGAAGCTTTCTTT. Full variable domain (remainder filled in from reference TRBV7-6 and TRBJ1-1): GAGVSQSPRYKVTKRGQDVALRCDPISGHVSLYWYRQALGQGPEFLTYFNYEAQQDKSGLPNDRFSAERPEGSISTLTIQRTEQRDSAMYRCASSLAAGDTEAFFGQGTRLTVV.

This rearrangement joins TRBV5-5 to TRBJ2-3, with D perhaps matching TRBD1 (6 bases). CDR1 is SGHKS, CDR2 YYEKEE, per germline (reference sequence). The V gene lost 0 bases and the J gene lost 6 bases, with 11 bases spanning the gap. There are 14 residues in the CDR3. In DNA, the CDR3 is TGTGCCAGCAGCTTGGTGGGGGCGGCGGATACGCAGTATTTT. Its translation is CASSLVGAADTQYF. Based on the CDR3 plus reference TRBV5-5 and TRBJ2-3, the full variable domain is DAGVTQSPTHLIKTRGQQVTLRCSPISGHKSVSWYQQVLGQGPQFIFQYYEKEERGRGNFPDRFSARQFPNYSSELNVNALLLGDSALYLCASSLVGAADTQYFGPGTRLTVL.

This chain links TRBV21-1 with TRBJ1-2; the D call in the table, TRBD1, was not verified against the DNA. TRBV21-1 is listed as a pseudogene. CDR3 length: 13 amino acids. The CDR3: CASRYLKDRGYTF. The CDR3 DNA reads as TGTGCCAGCAGGTACCTCAAGGACAGAGGCTACACCTTC.

V and J are TRBV5-4 and TRBJ2-5, with D unclear. The CDR3 runs to 14 residues. Trimming cost V 0 bases and J 5 bases, with 11 bases left between them. Germline CDR1 SGHNT, CDR2 YYREEE (reference sequence). CDR3 sequence (DNA): TGTGCCAGCAGCTTGGATCCGGGTCGCGAGACCCAGTACTTC. Its protein is CASSLDPGRETQYF.

The rearrangement uses TRBV11-2 and TRBJ2-7; a weak D match, TRBD1 (7 bases). The CDR3 extends over 13 amino acids. Germline assignment: CDR1 SGHAT and CDR2 FQNNGV. V was clipped by 5 bases and J by 4 bases, with 12 bases between them. The CDR3 loop is CASSPTGRYEQYF. CDR3 coding DNA: TGTGCCAGCAGCCCGACAGGGAGGTACGAGCAGTACTTC.

The chain uses TRBV5-4 and TRBJ2-5, with a weak D call TRBD1 (5 bases). This CDR3 is built from 14 residues. CDR1 SGHNT and CDR2 YYREEE come from the germline V gene (reference sequence). Between the trimmed V and J ends, which lost 3 bases and 4 bases, there was a span of 13 bases. CDR3 loop: CASSSDLRGETQYF. The CDR3 DNA follows: TGTGCCAGCAGCTCGGACCTTAGGGGAGAGACCCAGTACTTC.

The chain uses TRBV6-5 and TRBJ2-1; D is possibly TRBD1 (5 bases). Germline V gene lookup returns CDR1 MNHEY and CDR2 SVGAGI. The CDR3 has 11 residues. V was shortened by 6 bases and J by 7 bases, with 7 bases between the two germline ends. The CDR3 DNA reads as TGTGCCAGCAGAAAGGGGAATGAGCAGTTCTTC. It encodes CASRKGNEQFF.

This sequence joins TRBV12-5 and TRBJ2-7, with TRBD1 matching over 7 bases. The junction had 7 bases not matched to a gene; V was cut back by 2 bases and J by 3 bases. The germline CDR1 and CDR2 sequences are LGHNT and FRNRAP. The CDR3 totals 15 residues. The CDR3: CASGLPRDRHYEQYF. The CDR3 DNA reads as TGTGCTAGTGGTTTGCCCCGGGACAGACACTACGAGCAGTACTTC. The full variable domain, rest sourced from reference TRBV12-5 and TRBJ2-7, is DARVTQTPRHKVTEMGQEVTMRCQPILGHNTVFWYRQTMMQGLELLAYFRNRAPLDDSGMPKDRFSAEMPDATLATLKIQPSEPRDSAVYFCASGLPRDRHYEQYFGPGTRLTVT.

J is TRBJ2-1 and V is TRBV5-1; 9 bases match TRBD2. Trimming at V came to 6 bases and at J to 6 bases, leaving 13 bases not matched to a gene. This CDR3 region has 16 residues. Germline CDR1 and CDR2: SGHRS and YFSETQ. CDR3 nucleotide sequence: TGCGCCAGCAATGGGGTAGCGGGAGCTCCCGGCAATGAGCAGTTCTTC. This gives the protein CASNGVAGAPGNEQFF.

V usage is TRBV10-2 and J usage is TRBJ1-2; weak D call: TRBD1 (6 bases). The CDR3 contains 13 residues. Deletions cut 6 bases from V and 3 bases from J, with 11 bases between. Germline values: CDR1 WSHSY, CDR2 SAAADI. The DNA for the CDR3 is TGCGCCAGCAGGGGGCAGGGGTACTATGGCTACACCTTC. It specifies CASRGQGYYGYTF.

The chain recombines TRBV5-6 with TRBJ2-3, with D perhaps matching TRBD1 (5 bases). The length of the CDR3 is 16 residues. Germline loops: CDR1 SGHDT, CDR2 YYEEEE. Trimming removed 4 bases at V and 2 bases at J, with 17 bases between. The CDR3 sequence is CASSLRTNPSTDTQYF. DNA for the CDR3: TGTGCCAGCAGCCTCCGGACAAATCCCTCCACAGATACGCAGTATTTT.

In this sample, this clone turned up once. The CDR3 nucleotides are TGTGCCAGCAGCCTCAAGCGGGGCAGCTTATCCCAAGAGACCCAGTACTTC. This gives the protein CASSLKRGSLSQETQYF. The V gene is TRBV5-4, the J gene TRBJ2-5; 7 bases map to TRBD2. The CDR3 totals 17 residues. The trim removed 4 bases at V and 1 base at J, leaving 13 bases unmatched. Germline V lookup: CDR1 SGHNT, CDR2 YYREEE (reference sequence).

In the case of this clone: No conserved phenylalanine or tryptophan ends this CDR3, so it is likely a read error. V is TRBV7-7 and J is TRBJ2-6, with D possibly TRBD1 on 6 matching bases. With 5 bases removed from V and 4 bases from J, the gap between germline ends came to 12 bases. This CDR3 has 15 amino acids. Germline CDR1 and CDR2: SSHAT and FNYEAQ (reference sequence). CDR3 in amino acids: CASSPGVPGANVLTL. The CDR3 nucleotides read TGTGCCAGCAGCCCAGGGGTACCCGGGGCCAACGTCCTGACTCTC.

This clone occurred a few times. The chain employs TRBV19 and TRBJ1-5, with TRBD1 identical over 7 bases. Germline trimming cut 3 bases from V and 5 bases from J; bases unmatched to any gene: 4. The CDR3 is 14 amino acids. Looked up from germline, CDR1 is LNHDA and CDR2 is SQIVND (reference sequence). In nucleotides, the CDR3 is TGTGCCAGTAGTATTGGGACAGTGTATCAGCCCCAGCATTTT. Amino acid sequence: CASSIGTVYQPQHF.

The chain links TRBV9 to TRBJ1-5, with D unresolved. The CDR3 runs to 14 residues. Germline assignment: CDR1 SGDLS and CDR2 YYNGEE. The V gene lost 0 bases and the J gene lost 6 bases, with 10 bases spanning the gap. The CDR3 here is CASSVGSSGQPQHF. In nucleotides, the CDR3 is TGTGCCAGCAGCGTAGGCTCCTCCGGTCAGCCCCAGCATTTT.